The 9 T cell receptor beta chains below all came from one sample that was sequenced in a study of T cells after yellow fever vaccination. TCRdb re-analysed the 5' RACE reads in MiXCR, keeping a single row per CDR3 protein. The table lists 42,000 or so distinct CDR3 sequences, 6.8% of them singletons. Sequencing used CD8+ T cells not binding an NS4B(214-222) dextramer, sorted from PBMCs, obtained 45 days after the yellow fever booster vaccination. These receptors originate from a man aged 25 to 40 who received the YFV17D yellow fever vaccine.

Only a few counts were recorded for this clonotype. The chain employs TRBV6-1 and TRBJ2-7; D possibly matches TRBD1 or TRBD2 (5 bases each). Trimming removed 2 bases at V and 3 bases at J, with 14 bases between. This CDR3 contains 15 residues. Germline-derived CDR1 and CDR2 are MNHNS and SASEGT. The CDR3 DNA sequence: TGTGCCAGCAGTGAAATCGGGACGGAGTTCTACGAGCAGTACTTC. This sequence encodes CASSEIGTEFYEQYF.

The table lists this clonotype with a few counts. A junction boundary mismatches the germline segment, possibly from a read error. The CDR3 sequence is CASSASVASPRPRAF. CDR3 nucleotide sequence: TGTGCCAGCAGTGCATCGGTCGCCAGCCCCCGTCCCCGAGCCTTC. The gene calls are TRBV6-1 and TRBJ2-1; no reliable D call. This CDR3 has 15 residues. Per germline, CDR1 MNHNS and CDR2 SASEGT.

Many counts were recorded for this clonotype. The chain joins TRBV7-9 to TRBJ2-3; D is possibly TRBD1 (6 bases). V gave up 4 bases and J gave up 3 bases, with 11 bases separating them. The CDR3 extends over 14 amino acids. Looked up from germline, CDR1 is SEHNR and CDR2 is FQNEAQ (reference sequence). CDR3 protein: CASSSGVRTDTQYF. CDR3 coding DNA: TGTGCCAGCAGCTCAGGGGTGAGAACAGATACGCAGTATTTT.

By share, this clonotype counts as medium-sized (0.01 to 0.1%). V gene TRBV28 combines with J gene TRBJ2-7, with 8 bases lining up with TRBD2. V lost 4 bases, J lost 0 bases, and 8 bases stayed unmatched. From germline, CDR1 is MDHEN and CDR2 SYDVKM. The CDR3 loop spans 16 amino acids. CDR3 amino acids: CASSYSGLAGSYEQYF. The CDR3, as DNA: TGTGCCAGCAGTTATAGTGGGCTAGCGGGCTCCTACGAGCAGTACTTC. Full variable domain (remainder filled in from reference TRBV28 and TRBJ2-7): DVKVTQSSRYLVKRTGEKVFLECVQDMDHENMFWYRQDPGLGLRLIYFSYDVKMKEKGDIPEGYSVSREKKERFSLILESASTNQTSMYLCASSYSGLAGSYEQYFGPGTRLTVT.

This clonotype showed up many times. The chain carries TRBV7-2 and TRBJ1-1, with 9 nucleotides matching TRBD1. CDR1 and CDR2 (germline): SGHTA, FQGNSA. Trimming took 4 bases from V and 6 from J; bases not matched to a gene: 6. The CDR3 spans 14 residues. CDR3 in DNA: TGTGCCAGCAGCTCAGGACAGGGGTTTGCTGAAGCTTTCTTT. Residues: CASSSGQGFAEAFF.

There are a few counts of this clonotype. This chain joins TRBV18 and TRBJ2-1; 9 nucleotides align to TRBD2. V lost 2 bases to trimming and J lost 6 bases; unmatched junction nucleotides: 8. CDR3 length equals 16 residues. Per the germline V gene, CDR1 is KGHSH and CDR2 is LQKENI. The CDR3 is CASSPVELAGSNEQFF. CDR3 DNA: TGTGCCAGCTCACCAGTCGAACTAGCGGGTAGCAATGAGCAGTTCTTC. The full variable domain, its missing parts supplied by reference TRBV18 and TRBJ2-1, is NAGVMQNPRHLVRRRGQEARLRCSPMKGHSHVYWYRQLPEEGLKFMVYLQKENIIDESGMPKERFSAEFPKEGPSILRIQQVVRGDSAAYFCASSPVELAGSNEQFFGPGTRLTVL.

At least ten counts were recorded for this clonotype. The rearrangement uses TRBV7-9 and TRBJ2-7; no definite D call. V lost 2 bases to trimming and J lost 4 bases, with 6 bases between them. Germline V gene data show CDR1 as SEHNR and CDR2 as FQNEAQ (reference sequence). This CDR3 is built from 12 residues. CDR3 residues: CASSLQAYEQYF. In DNA, the CDR3 is TGTGCCAGCAGCTTACAGGCGTACGAGCAGTACTTC.

This clonotype was seen at least ten times. The DNA of the CDR3 is TGTGCCAGCAGTGAGACAGAAGAAAAACCCCAGCATTTT. Amino acids: CASSETEEKPQHF. The chain carries TRBV6-4 and TRBJ1-5; D perhaps matches TRBD1 (5 bases). The CDR3 length is 13 residues. Germline CDR1 is MRHNA and CDR2 is SNTAGT. Trimming cost V 3 bases and J 10 bases, with 13 bases left between them.

At least ten counts were recorded for this clonotype. In DNA form, the CDR3 reads TGTGCCAGCAGCGGTGATAGCGGGAGTGGAGCCCACGAGCAGTACTTC. Its protein product is CASSGDSGSGAHEQYF. This chain uses TRBV11-1 with TRBJ2-7, with 9 positions matching TRBD2. This CDR3 contains 16 residues. J lost 5 bases, V lost 5 bases, and 13 bases had no gene match. Germline values: CDR1 SGHAT, CDR2 FQDESV (reference sequence).